These T cell receptor beta chains were read from a single sample in a study of shared clonotypes between healthy human individuals. Some clones are missing from TCRdb's copy, which holds only in-frame ones; the method was immunoSEQ multiplex PCR. The data show roughly 2.5 million clones, around nine tenths seen once. What was sequenced was naive CD4+ T cells sorted from blood. Receptor source: a man aged 18 to 35 in good health. CDR3s include the opening cysteine and the closing phenylalanine or tryptophan. A D gene is named only where the DNA matches it firmly. The size of a clone is reported for some rows only, either as once, few or many, or as a class for expanded clones.

once,TRBJ1-5,-,TRBV7-9,TGTGCCAGCAGCTCCGGTGACAGACACTATCAGCCCCAGCATTTT,CASSSGDRHYQPQHF
few,TRBJ1-1,-,TRBV18,TGTGCCAGCTCACCAATGGGTGAAGCTTTCTTT,CASSPMGEAFF
-,TRBJ2-5,-,TRBV7-2,TGTGCCAGCAGCTCCGACGCTCTGGGGACCCAGTACTTC,CASSSDALGTQYF
-,TRBJ2-6,TRBD1,TRBV5-1,TGCGCTGCAACCGGGACAGGGGGCGCTGGGGCCAACGTCCTGACTTTC,CAATGTGGAGANVLTF
-,TRBJ1-1,-,TRBV30,TGTGCCTGGAGGAGGGGCCAAAACACTGAAGCTTTCTTT,CAWRRGQNTEAFF
-,TRBJ1-5,-,TRBV28,TGTGCCAGCACCTTCGGATTCAATCAGCCCCAGCATTTT,CASTFGFNQPQHF
-,TRBJ1-5,-,TRBV6-6,TGTGCCAGCAGTTACTCTATTCCGAAGGATCAGCCCCAGCATTTT,CASSYSIPKDQPQHF
-,TRBJ1-2,TRBD1,TRBV2,TGTGCCAGCAGTCGGGACAGGCGGGCTAACTATGGCTACACCTTC,CASSRDRRANYGYTF
-,TRBJ1-1,-,TRBV11-2,TGTGCCAGCAGCTCTCAGGGGTTAACTGAAGCTTTCTTT,CASSSQGLTEAFF
-,TRBJ1-2,-,TRBV4-1,TGCGCCAGCACTACGGGGAGAGGAGGGGTTAACTATGGCTACACCTTC,CASTTGRGGVNYGYTF
-,TRBJ1-4,TRBD1,TRBV9,TGTGCCAGCAGCTTCCGGGACAGCGACGAAAAACTGTTTTTT,CASSFRDSDEKLFF
-,TRBJ1-6,-,TRBV19,TGTGCCAGTAGTTGGGGAGGGGAGGATTCACCCCTCCACTTT,CASSWGGEDSPLHF
-,TRBJ1-4,-,TRBV7-9,TGTGCCAGCAGCCCGGGACGGAGAGAGAAAAAACTGTTTTTT,CASSPGRREKKLFF
-,TRBJ1-4,TRBD1,TRBV6-6,TGTGCCAGCAGTTACGGGGACAGGGCCAATGAAAAACTGTTTTTT,CASSYGDRANEKLFF
-,TRBJ2-3,TRBD1,TRBV29-1,TGCAGCGTCTCCGGGACAGGGGGGTCAGATACGCAGTATTTT,CSVSGTGGSDTQYF
-,TRBJ2-2,TRBD2,TRBV7-2,TGTGCCAGCAGCTACCGGCCTAGCGGGAGGGGGACCGGGGAGCTGTTTTTT,CASSYRPSGRGTGELFF
-,TRBJ1-2,-,TRBV10-2,TGCGCCAGCATGGGCCTAGGGACCTATGGCTACACCTTC,CASMGLGTYGYTF
-,TRBJ1-2,TRBD1,TRBV11-2,TGTGCCAGCAGCCCTCAATCCGGGACAGGCTATGGCTACACCTTC,CASSPQSGTGYGYTF
-,TRBJ2-7,TRBD1,TRBV11-2,TGTGCCAGCAGCCTAAGGACAGGGGGCTACGAGCAGTACTTC,CASSLRTGGYEQYF
-,TRBJ2-2,-,TRBV7-9,TGTGCCAGCAGCTTGGGCGGGGTTACCGGGGAGCTGTTTTTT,CASSLGGVTGELFF
-,TRBJ2-5,TRBD2,TRBV7-8,TGTGCCAGCAGCTTTGCGGGGGAGGCGGAGACCCAGTACTTC,CASSFAGEAETQYF
-,TRBJ1-5,TRBD1,TRBV2,TGTGCCAGCAGGGACAGGGCTTTTGGGGATCAGCCCCAGCATTTT,CASRDRAFGDQPQHF
-,TRBJ2-5,-,TRBV11-2,TGTGCCAGCAGCTTATCTATAGCGCAAGAGACCCAGTACTTC,CASSLSIAQETQYF
-,TRBJ2-7,-,TRBV18,TGTGCCAGCTCACCACCGGGAAGAAACTACGAGCAGTACTTC,CASSPPGRNYEQYF
-,TRBJ2-1,-,TRBV5-1,TGCGCCAGCAGCTTGGCCGGGGACCCTACCGGGGGTGAGCAGTTCTTC,CASSLAGDPTGGEQFF
once,TRBJ2-7,TRBD2,TRBV7-9,TGTGCCAGCAGCCCTAAGCGGGGCTCCCCTCTCGAGCAGTACTTC,CASSPKRGSPLEQYF
-,TRBJ1-2,TRBD1,TRBV5-1,TGCGCCAGCAGACAGGGGGTGTCCGAAGGCTACACCTTC,CASRQGVSEGYTF
-,TRBJ1-1,-,TRBV2,TGTGCCAGCAGGGGTGGGGACGAGAGGGCTTTCTTT,CASRGGDERAFF
-,TRBJ2-3,-,TRBV7-2,TGTGCCAGCAGCTTAGGTGGAACGCAGTATTTT,CASSLGGTQYF
-,TRBJ2-5,TRBD2,TRBV6-5,TGTGCCAGCAGTAAGCCGGGACTAGCGGAAGAGACCCAGTACTTC,CASSKPGLAEETQYF
-,TRBJ2-5,TRBD2,TRBV6-5,TGTGCCAGCAGTACCGGGACTAGCGGGGGGGAGACCCAGTACTTC,CASSTGTSGGETQYF
-,TRBJ2-7,-,TRBV6-5,TGTGCCAGCAGTGATAGCGGTCCCTACGAGCAGTACTTC,CASSDSGPYEQYF
-,TRBJ2-5,-,TRBV18,TGTGCCACCCGTGTTGGGGAACAAGAGACCCAGTACTTC,CATRVGEQETQYF
once,TRBJ2-7,-,TRBV2,TGTGCCAGCAGTCCGCAGGGCTACGAGCAGTACTTC,CASSPQGYEQYF
-,TRBJ2-3,-,TRBV7-3,TGTGCCAGCAGCTTACGCCCGGGACAGGGGACTAGCTTTACAGATACGCAGTATTTT,CASSLRPGQGTSFTDTQYF
-,TRBJ1-1,-,TRBV6-5,TGTGCCAGCAGCCCGATCAGGGCCGTGGCTGAAGCTTTCTTT,CASSPIRAVAEAFF
-,TRBJ2-3,TRBD2,TRBV5-1,TGCGCCAGCAGCTTGGGAATAGCGGGGGGCCTCACAGATACGCAGTATTTT,CASSLGIAGGLTDTQYF
-,TRBJ1-2,-,TRBV28,TGTGCCAGCAGTAAGTTGACAGGTCCAGTCTATGGCTACACCTTC,CASSKLTGPVYGYTF
-,TRBJ1-1,TRBD1,TRBV5-1,TGCGCCAGCAGCTGGAAACAGGGGGCTGGTGAAGCTTTCTTT,CASSWKQGAGEAFF
-,TRBJ2-7,-,TRBV5-5,TGTGCCAATCGCTGGCGGACATCGAGCTCCTACGAGCAGTACTTC,CANRWRTSSSYEQYF
-,TRBJ2-7,TRBD1,TRBV9,TGTGCCAGCAGCCCTAATACAGGGGGCGAGCAGTACTTC,CASSPNTGGEQYF